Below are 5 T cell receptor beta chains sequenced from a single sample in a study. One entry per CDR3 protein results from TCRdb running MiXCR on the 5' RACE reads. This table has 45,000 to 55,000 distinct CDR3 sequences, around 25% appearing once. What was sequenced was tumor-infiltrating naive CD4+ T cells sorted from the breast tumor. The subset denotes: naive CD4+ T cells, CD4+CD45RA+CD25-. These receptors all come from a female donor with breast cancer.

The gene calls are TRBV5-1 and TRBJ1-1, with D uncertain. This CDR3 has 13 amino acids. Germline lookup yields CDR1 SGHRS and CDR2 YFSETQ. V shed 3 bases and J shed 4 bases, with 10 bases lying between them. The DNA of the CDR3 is TGCGCCAGCAGCTATCGCGACCGCACTGAAGCTTTCTTT. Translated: CASSYRDRTEAFF.

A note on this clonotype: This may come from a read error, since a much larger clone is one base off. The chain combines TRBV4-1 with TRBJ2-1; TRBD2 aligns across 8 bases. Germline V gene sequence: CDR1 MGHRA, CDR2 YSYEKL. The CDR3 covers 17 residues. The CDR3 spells CASSRSGLVVSCNEQFF. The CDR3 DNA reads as TGCGCCAGCAGCCGCTCGGGACTAGTAGTCTCCTGCAATGAGCAGTTCTTC.

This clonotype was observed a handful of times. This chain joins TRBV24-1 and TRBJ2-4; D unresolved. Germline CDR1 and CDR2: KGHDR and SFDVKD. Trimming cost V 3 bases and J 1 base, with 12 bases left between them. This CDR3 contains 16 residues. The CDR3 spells CATSDAPGGAKNIQYF. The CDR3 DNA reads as TGTGCCACCAGTGATGCCCCAGGTGGGGCCAAAAACATTCAGTACTTC.

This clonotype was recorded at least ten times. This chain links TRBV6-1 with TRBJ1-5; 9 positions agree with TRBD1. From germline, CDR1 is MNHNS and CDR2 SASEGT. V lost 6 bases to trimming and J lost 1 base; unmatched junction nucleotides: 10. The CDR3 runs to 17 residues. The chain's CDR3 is CASRIDRGVGSNQPQHF. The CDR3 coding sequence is TGTGCCAGCAGGATTGACAGGGGGGTAGGGAGCAATCAGCCCCAGCATTTT.

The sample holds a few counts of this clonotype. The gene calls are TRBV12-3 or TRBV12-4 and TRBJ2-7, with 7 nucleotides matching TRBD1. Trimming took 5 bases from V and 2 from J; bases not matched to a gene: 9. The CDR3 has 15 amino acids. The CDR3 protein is CASSPGTANPYEQYF. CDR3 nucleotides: TGTGCCAGCAGTCCAGGGACAGCTAACCCCTACGAGCAGTACTTC.